Presented here are 20 T cell receptor beta chains from one specimen sequenced in a study of blood T cell repertoires in COVID-19. Sequenced by immunoSEQ multiplex PCR; TCRdb stores in-frame clones only, minus some. The sample lists tens of thousands of clones; 75% to 85% were seen once. Sequenced sample: peripheral blood. These receptors were collected from a human donor in a cohort sampled during active COVID-19.

The chain links TRBV2 to TRBJ1-3; 7 bases agree with TRBD1. The CDR3 is 15 amino acids. V shed 8 bases and J 7 bases; nucleotides not matched to a gene: 14. Germline CDR1 SNHLY, CDR2 FYNNEI. CDR3 sequence reads: CASLEGASLRNTIYF. For the CDR3, the DNA is TGTGCCAGCCTTGAGGGGGCATCCCTCCGGAACACCATATATTTT.

V usage is TRBV6-5 and J usage is TRBJ1-2; no reliable D call. V dropped 7 bases and J dropped 8 bases, with 11 bases sitting between them. From germline, CDR1 is MNHEY and CDR2 SVGAGI. This CDR3 comprises 11 residues. DNA for the CDR3: TGTGCCAGCACCTCCGCCAGGGGCTACACCTTC. It translates to CASTSARGYTF.

The V gene is TRBV2, the J gene TRBJ2-7; 10 bases fit TRBD1. Per germline, CDR1 SNHLY and CDR2 FYNNEI. Trimming cost V 6 bases and J 2 bases; bases outside gene matches: 4. CDR3 size: 14 residues. CDR3: CASRGTGAAYEQYF. For the CDR3, the DNA is TGTGCCAGCAGGGGGACAGGGGCGGCCTACGAGCAGTACTTC.

The chain joins TRBV7-2 to TRBJ2-7; possible D gene TRBD2, 5 bases. There are 15 residues in the CDR3. Between the trimmed V and J ends, which lost 3 bases and 2 bases, there was a span of 14 bases. The germline CDR1 and CDR2 sequences are SGHTA and FQGNSA. The CDR3 DNA sequence: TGTGCCAGCAGCTTTATATCGGGGAGTCCCTACGAGCAGTACTTC. It codes for CASSFISGSPYEQYF.

The V call is TRBV27, the J call TRBJ1-5; 8 positions match TRBD1. Germline trimming cut 6 bases from V and 0 bases from J; bases unmatched to any gene: 7. Germline V CDR1 and CDR2: MNHEY, SMNVEV (reference sequence). CDR3 length: 16 residues. The CDR3 nucleotides read TGTGCCAGCAGCCCTTACAGGGGGAGTAGCAATCAGCCCCAGCATTTT. As protein: CASSPYRGSSNQPQHF.

The chain links TRBV21-1 to TRBJ2-1; the D call TRBD1 from the table was never checked on the DNA. TRBV21-1 is tagged as a pseudogene. The CDR3 contains 17 residues. The CDR3, as DNA: TGTGCCAGCAGCAAAGTGGGAAGGTGGGGGCCTTACAATGAGCAGTTCTTC. As protein: CASSKVGRWGPYNEQFF.

This clone was detected only once. The V gene is TRBV6-1, the J gene TRBJ1-5, with D perhaps matching TRBD1 (5 bases). CDR1 is MNHNS, CDR2 SASEGT, per germline. The germline V and J ends were trimmed by 2 bases and 9 bases, with 11 bases remaining between them. This CDR3 has 13 residues. CDR3 in DNA: TGTGCCAGCAGTGAAACAGGCGTTAGGCCCCAGCATTTT. Its protein is CASSETGVRPQHF.

V usage is TRBV20-1 and J usage is TRBJ2-3, with no clear D. Per germline, CDR1 DFQATT and CDR2 SNEGSKA (reference sequence). V was shortened by 5 bases and J by 4 bases, with 7 bases between the two germline ends. CDR3 length: 11 residues. The CDR3 loop reads CSAPGADTQYF. The CDR3 region has the DNA TGCAGTGCTCCCGGAGCAGATACGCAGTATTTT.

The chain recombines TRBV6-5 with TRBJ2-1, with 8 bases that match TRBD1. This CDR3 is built from 16 residues. Losses at the gene ends were 2 bases for V and 6 bases for J; bases not matched to a gene: 9. From germline, CDR1 is MNHEY and CDR2 SVGAGI. CDR3 coding DNA: TGTGCCAGCAGTTACCCCGGGACAGGAGGAGTCAATGAGCAGTTCTTC. It is translated as CASSYPGTGGVNEQFF.

The V gene is TRBV4-3, the J gene TRBJ1-4; D is ambiguous. V shed 3 bases and J shed 4 bases, with 12 bases lying between them. The V gene's germline CDR1 is LGHNA and CDR2 YSLEER. The CDR3 loop spans 15 amino acids. The CDR3 nucleotides read TGCGCCAGCAGCCAGATGGACGGGAATAATGAAAAACTGTTTTTT. Protein product: CASSQMDGNNEKLFF.

J is TRBJ1-2 and V is TRBV12-3 or TRBV12-4; TRBD1 is a possible D gene (5 bases). The length of the CDR3 is 12 residues. Trimming took off 2 bases at V and 8 bases at J, with 9 bases between the two ends. Here the CDR3 DNA reads TGTGCCAGCAGTTTACCCGGGGGGGGCTACACCTTC. Encoded protein: CASSLPGGGYTF.

This clone was found a few times. V gene TRBV29-1 combines with J gene TRBJ1-2, with TRBD1 matching 7 bases. Germline V CDR1 and CDR2: SQVTM, ANQGSEA. V was pared by 8 bases and J by 6 bases, with 9 bases of the junction left unmatched. This CDR3 spans 12 amino acids. The CDR3 region has the DNA TGCAGCCAGGCGGGAGGGGGCGATGGCTACACCTTC. Amino acids: CSQAGGGDGYTF.

V is TRBV10-2 and J is TRBJ2-3; D perhaps matches TRBD2 (7 bases). CDR3 length: 14 amino acids. Germline CDR1 reads WSHSY; CDR2 reads SAAADI. V lost 7 bases and J lost 1, with 12 bases in between. CDR3 sequence: CASKGGDGTDTQYF. In DNA form, the CDR3 reads TGCGCCAGCAAGGGGGGGGACGGCACAGATACGCAGTATTTT.

The J gene is TRBJ1-2, the V gene TRBV7-9; D might be TRBD1 (5 bases). V lost 2 bases to trimming and J lost 4 bases, with 8 bases between them. The CDR3 sequence is 13 residues long. Germline V CDR1 and CDR2: SEHNR, FQNEAQ (reference sequence). The CDR3 coding sequence is TGTGCCAGCAGCTTACGGGGGGGCTATGGCTACACCTTC. It is translated as CASSLRGGYGYTF.

This chain links TRBV2 with TRBJ1-5, with D tentatively TRBD1 (6 bases). Germline V gives CDR1 SNHLY, CDR2 FYNNEI. This CDR3 is built from 12 residues. V lost 10 bases to trimming and J lost 4 bases, with 11 bases between them. The CDR3, as DNA: TGTGCCATCAGACAGGAAAATCAGCCCCAGCATTTT. Translating gives CAIRQENQPQHF.

The CDR3 reads CASSLQGAWEKLFF. DNA of the CDR3: TGTGCCAGCAGTTTACAGGGGGCGTGGGAAAAACTGTTTTTT. This sequence joins TRBV6-6 and TRBJ1-4; 9 bases match TRBD1. The germline CDR1 and CDR2 sequences are MNHNY and SVGAGI (reference sequence). The CDR3 consists of 14 residues. J lost 8 bases, V lost 4 bases, and 5 bases had no gene match.

This chain uses TRBV4-3 with TRBJ2-7, with TRBD2 as a possible D gene (5 bases). Per the germline V gene, CDR1 is LGHNA and CDR2 is YSLEER. Trimming took 2 bases from V and 3 from J, leaving 17 bases between them. The CDR3 has 16 residues. CDR3 region: CASSQLLTGRVYEQYF. CDR3 coding DNA: TGCGCCAGCAGCCAACTACTGACCGGGCGGGTCTACGAGCAGTACTTC.

The chain carries TRBV13 and TRBJ1-4; 9 bases are a match to TRBD1. The CDR3 runs 18 residues. V trimming: 5 bases; J trimming: 4 bases; junction bases outside the gene matches: 14. The V gene's germline CDR1 is PRHDT and CDR2 FYEKMQ (reference sequence). As DNA, the CDR3 is TGTGCCAGCAGCCCCGAGGGACAGGGAAGGAGTTTTAATGAAAAACTGTTTTTT. It is translated as CASSPEGQGRSFNEKLFF.

In its sample, this clone was seen once. The chain uses TRBV4-1 and TRBJ2-7; TRBD2 aligns across 12 bases. The CDR3 loop spans 15 amino acids. V lost 3 bases to trimming and J lost 4 bases; unmatched junction nucleotides: 4. Germline lookup yields CDR1 MGHRA and CDR2 YSYEKL. The CDR3: CASSQSSGGEYEQYF. The CDR3 bases are TGCGCCAGCAGCCAGTCTAGCGGGGGGGAATACGAGCAGTACTTC.

V is TRBV7-2 and J is TRBJ2-7; maybe TRBD1 (6 bases). V was pared by 6 bases and J by 0 bases, with 12 bases between. Germline values: CDR1 SGHTA, CDR2 FQGNSA. The CDR3 is made up of 14 amino acids. The CDR3 DNA follows: TGTGCCAGCAGAACCGGACAGAGCTCCTACGAGCAGTACTTC. It is translated as CASRTGQSSYEQYF.